This T cell receptor (beta chain) was sequenced in a study of pediatric ulcerative colitis. Study details: Several patients showed pancolitis and two showed left-sided colitis. General study results and limits: Clonal expansions reduced rectal repertoire diversity in acute severe colitis. Blood-rectal clonal overlap within each person was significantly higher in ulcerative colitis patients than controls.

Only a few counts were recorded for this clone. Its antigen is still unknown. Germline lookup yields CDR1 SQVTM and CDR2 ANQGSEA. This CDR3 is built from 13 residues. The V gene lost 6 bases and the J gene lost 7 bases, with 16 bases spanning the gap. Sequencing was performed with immunoSEQ multiplex PCR; in TCRdb, only in-frame clones are kept and a portion is missing. Among around 64,000 clones, just over 75% were seen once, and the ten largest hold around 5.2%. No immunosuppressive drugs were given to ulcerative colitis patients before diagnostic colonoscopy. This chain links TRBV29-1 with TRBJ1-5; a weak D match, TRBD1 (6 bases). The TCR sequence derives from a boy younger than 18 with moderate ulcerative colitis. Sequenced material: blood. This CDR3 reads CSVLTGLNQPQHF. The CDR3 DNA reads as TGCAGCGTCCTCACAGGGCTCAACCAGCCCCAGCATTTT.